This entry describes one T cell receptor (beta chain). TCRdb processed the RT-PCR reads anew with MiXCR; each CDR3 protein has one entry. The data hold 800,000 to 1,000,000 distinct CDR3 sequences, with more than 15% observed a single time. These data originate in a study of patients and donors after allogeneic stem cell transplantation. Trimming cost V 6 bases and J 5 bases, with 17 bases left between them. The CDR3 is made up of 14 amino acids. Germline V gene sequence: CDR1 LGHDT, CDR2 YNNKEL (reference sequence). Sequencing used blood, either unsorted or a sorted T cell fraction (not recorded which). The chain couples TRBV3-1 to TRBJ2-7; D is tentatively TRBD1 or TRBD2 (5 bases each). The clonotype was recovered from a human donor who was either an allogeneic HSCT recipient or a stem cell or donor lymphocyte infusion donor (not recorded which). It is not recorded whose cells these are; they may come from a transplant donor. The CDR3 loop is CASRPGARVNEQYF. The CDR3 region has the DNA TGTGCCAGCAGACCCGGGGCCCGCGTCAACGAGCAGTACTTC.